The 13 T cell receptor beta chains listed next were all sequenced from one sample in a study of T-cell reconstitution after alpha-beta-depleted transplantation in children. Unique molecular identifiers featured in how the TCRbeta library was prepared. TCRdb recomputed calls from the PCR reads with MiXCR, one row per CDR3 protein. The sample consists of 120,000 to 150,000 distinct CDR3 sequences, 8% to 10% of them appearing once. This sample comprised PBMCs, mostly from graft donor cells, obtained 180 days after TCRalphabeta/CD19-depleted stem cell transplant. These receptor sequences come from a female patient aged 2-9 years who had a stem cell transplant for congenital amegakaryocytic thrombocytopenia, so the T cells may come from the graft donor.

This clonotype was counted ten times or more. The V call is TRBV28, the J call TRBJ2-1, with a tentative D call TRBD1 (6 bases). The V gene lost 3 bases and the J gene lost 4 bases, with 10 bases spanning the gap. The CDR3 runs 14 residues. From germline, CDR1 is MDHEN and CDR2 SYDVKM. CDR3 DNA sequence: TGTGCCAGCAGTTTCCTCGACAGGTACAATGAGCAGTTCTTC. Translating it yields CASSFLDRYNEQFF.

In this sample, this clonotype turned up many times. The genes are TRBV20-1 and TRBJ2-1; unclear D gene. In germline, CDR1 is DFQATT, CDR2 SNEGSKA (reference sequence). CDR3 size: 11 residues. CDR3 DNA: TGCAGCGGCGTGCTGACCAATGAGCAGTTCTTC. Translated: CSGVLTNEQFF.

This clonotype was counted ten times or more. The genes are TRBV20-1 and TRBJ1-5, with 7 bases aligning to TRBD1. CDR1 DFQATT and CDR2 SNEGSKA come from the germline V gene (reference sequence). After removal of 6 bases from V and 9 bases from J, the junction contained 11 bases not matched to a gene. CDR3 size: 13 residues. In nucleotides, the CDR3 is TGCAGTGCACAGACAGGGCCTTCAGGGCCCCAGCATTTT. This gives the protein CSAQTGPSGPQHF.

Ten or more counts support this clonotype. V is TRBV10-3 and J is TRBJ1-1; D is ambiguous. This CDR3 is 13 amino acids long. Trimming cost V 10 bases and J 5 bases, with 17 bases left between them. The V gene's germline CDR1 is ENHRY and CDR2 SYGVKD. The CDR3 spells CATQLGRTTEAFF. Here the CDR3 DNA reads TGTGCCACCCAGCTTGGGAGGACGACTGAAGCTTTCTTT.

There are many counts of this clonotype. The chain links TRBV28 to TRBJ2-2, with TRBD2 as a possible D gene (6 bases). There are 13 residues in the CDR3. Germline CDR1 and CDR2: MDHEN and SYDVKM. The germline V and J ends were trimmed by 6 bases and 6 bases, with 11 bases remaining between them. CDR3 residues: CASRQRRAGELFF. The DNA of the CDR3 is TGTGCCAGCAGACAAAGGAGGGCCGGGGAGCTGTTTTTT.

This clonotype was seen many times. The V gene is TRBV12-3 or TRBV12-4, the J gene TRBJ1-2, with TRBD1 identical over 7 bases. The CDR3 totals 16 residues. Unmatched junction bases numbered 13, after V lost 2 bases and J lost 7 bases. CDR3 in DNA: TGTGCCAGCAGTTTATTTAGGTCGGACAGGACATTTGGCTACACCTTC. Its protein is CASSLFRSDRTFGYTF.

Remarks on this clonotype: This may be a read error, as it is one base from a much larger clone. The rearrangement links TRBV6-5 to TRBJ1-3; D remains unclear. The CDR3 consists of 15 residues. The germline V gene encodes CDR1 MNHEY and CDR2 SVGAGI. As DNA, the CDR3 is TGTGCCAGCAGTTTCCAGTCCGTTTCTGGAAACACCATGTATTTT. Its translation is CASSFQSVSGNTMYF.

This clonotype has ten or more counts. This chain joins TRBV11-2 and TRBJ2-1, with D perhaps TRBD1 or TRBD2 (5 bases each). The CDR3 consists of 16 residues. Trimming took 1 base from V and 2 from J, leaving 12 bases between them. In germline, CDR1 is SGHAT, CDR2 FQNNGV. The CDR3 sequence: CASSLVEGPPYNEQFF. The CDR3 bases are TGTGCCAGCAGCTTAGTAGAGGGGCCCCCCTACAATGAGCAGTTCTTC.

This clonotype was seen many times. V is TRBV3-1 and J is TRBJ2-1; D might be TRBD1 (6 bases). Trimming removed 2 bases from V and 4 bases from J, with 12 bases in between. The germline V gene encodes CDR1 LGHDT and CDR2 YNNKEL (reference sequence). The CDR3 runs 15 residues. The CDR3 sequence: CASSQPRGFYNEQFF. The CDR3 coding sequence is TGTGCCAGCAGCCAACCGAGGGGGTTTTACAATGAGCAGTTCTTC.

In its sample, this clonotype was seen a few times. The rearrangement links TRBV6-4 to TRBJ2-5; possibly TRBD1 or TRBD2 for D (5 bases each). Germline loops: CDR1 MRHNA, CDR2 SNTAGT. Trimming removed 6 bases from V and 5 bases from J, with 22 bases in between. This CDR3 contains 16 residues. CDR3 in DNA: TGTGCCAGCAGACCTTTTCGGGGCCAGCCGTCCGAGACCCAGTACTTC. As protein: CASRPFRGQPSETQYF.

There are many counts of this clonotype. This sequence joins TRBV5-6 and TRBJ1-1, with D possibly TRBD1 on 6 matching bases. The length of the CDR3 is 12 residues. V was pared by 1 base and J by 11 bases, with 12 bases between. Germline V CDR1 and CDR2: SGHDT, YYEEEE. The CDR3 bases are TGTGCCAGCAGCTTGAAAGGGGGGATGGCTTTCTTT. Encoded protein: CASSLKGGMAFF.

This clonotype was detected many times. The rearrangement links TRBV6-1 to TRBJ1-5; D remains ambiguous. V gave up 4 bases and J gave up 4 bases, with 11 bases separating them. Per germline, CDR1 MNHNS and CDR2 SASEGT. The CDR3 contains 14 residues. The CDR3 loop reads CASSVDRINQPQHF. The CDR3 nucleotides read TGTGCCAGCAGTGTCGATAGGATAAATCAGCCCCAGCATTTT.

This clonotype appeared many times. This chain joins TRBV6-1 and TRBJ2-2; TRBD1 agrees at 7 bases. The CDR3 is 13 amino acids. Germline CDR1 and CDR2: MNHNS and SASEGT. The V and J ends lost 4 bases and 6 bases, in that order; junction bases with no gene match: 2. Here the CDR3 DNA reads TGTGCCAGCAGTGTCACAGGGGCCGGGGAGCTGTTTTTT. This translates into CASSVTGAGELFF.